This is a list of T cell receptor beta chains from one sample in a study of T cell responses to AZD1222 COVID-19 vaccine. The assay was immunoSEQ multiplex PCR, and TCRdb's table has in-frame clones only and misses some. The sample lists about 120,000 clones, approximately 89% occurring once. The material sequenced was peripheral blood, taken on day 0 of AZD1222 vaccination. The receptors originated from an adult in good health. The CDR3 runs from the conserved cysteine through the conserved F or W. The D gene is left open where the match is weak. Clone size is not always given. Where it is, it says once, few, many or a class for expanded clones.

D gene	V gene	J gene	clone size	CDR3 protein	CDR3 DNA
TRBD1	TRBV3-1/TRBV3-2	TRBJ1-4	NA	CASSQDRRGDANEKLFF	TGTGCCAGCAGCCAAGACCGCAGGGGGGATGCTAATGAAAAACTGTTTTTT
TRBD1	TRBV9	TRBJ2-3	NA	CASSASQGVTDTQYF	TGTGCCAGCAGCGCTTCTCAGGGGGTGACAGATACGCAGTATTTT
NA	TRBV15	TRBJ1-2	NA	CATSGTANLNYGYTF	TGTGCCACCAGCGGCACAGCGAACTTAAACTATGGCTACACCTTC
TRBD1	TRBV6-5	TRBJ2-7	few	CASSYSVVTGVSEQYF	TGTGCCAGCAGTTACTCGGTCGTGACAGGGGTCTCCGAGCAGTACTTC
NA	TRBV5-6	TRBJ1-5	NA	CASSLAEDGNQPQHF	TGTGCCAGCAGCTTGGCCGAAGATGGCAATCAGCCCCAGCATTTT
NA	TRBV2	TRBJ1-5	NA	CASTPQGLSNQPQHF	TGTGCCAGCACCCCACAGGGTTTAAGCAATCAGCCCCAGCATTTT
NA	TRBV28	TRBJ2-5	NA	CASTLNPQETQYF	TGTGCCAGCACCCTGAACCCCCAAGAGACCCAGTACTTC
NA	TRBV4-3	TRBJ1-1	NA	CASSLAAGDTEAFF	TGCGCCAGCAGCCTCGCGGCAGGAGACACTGAAGCTTTCTTT
NA	TRBV6-2/TRBV6-3	TRBJ1-3	NA	CASSYSSVSGNTIYF	TGTGCCAGCAGTTACTCATCGGTCTCTGGAAACACCATATATTTT
TRBD1	TRBV30	TRBJ2-2	once	CAWSVTGVNTGELFF	TGTGCCTGGAGTGTGACAGGGGTGAACACCGGGGAGCTGTTTTTT
NA	TRBV12-3/TRBV12-4	TRBJ1-2	NA	CASSLVPPSGYTF	TGTGCCAGCAGTTTAGTACCTCCCTCTGGCTACACCTTC
TRBD1	TRBV2	TRBJ2-3	once	CASSRDRGSSTDTQYF	TGTGCCAGCTCCCGGGACAGGGGCTCTAGCACAGATACGCAGTATTTT
TRBD1	TRBV6-5	TRBJ1-1	NA	CASSSTGGIEAFF	TGTGCCAGCAGCTCGACAGGGGGTATTGAAGCTTTCTTT
NA	TRBV27	TRBJ1-5	NA	CASSLFWIPDQPQHF	TGTGCCAGCAGTTTATTCTGGATCCCCGATCAGCCCCAGCATTTT
NA	TRBV7-3	TRBJ1-5	NA	CASSLVDGGSGSNQPQHF	TGTGCCAGCAGCTTAGTCGACGGAGGGTCAGGTAGCAATCAGCCCCAGCATTTT
NA	TRBV19	TRBJ1-2	few	CASSIGHPYGYTF	TGTGCCAGTAGTATCGGCCACCCCTATGGCTACACCTTC
NA	TRBV20-1	TRBJ2-7	NA	CSASGPGDPYEQYF	TGCAGTGCTAGTGGCCCCGGGGACCCCTACGAGCAGTACTTC
NA	TRBV5-1	TRBJ1-6	NA	CASSLGGLNNSPLHF	TGCGCCAGCAGCTTGGGTGGGTTAAATAATTCACCCCTCCACTTT
NA	TRBV7-9	TRBJ1-2	once	CASSLVVYGYTF	TGTGCCAGCAGCTTAGTGGTCTATGGCTACACCTTC
NA	TRBV4-2	TRBJ2-3	NA	CASSQEQTRRAASGYTQYF	TGTGCCAGCAGCCAAGAACAAACTCGAAGGGCGGCCTCAGGGTATACGCAGTATTTT
NA	TRBV7-2	TRBJ1-1	NA	CASSLTPNAEAFF	TGTGCCAGCAGCCTCACCCCGAACGCTGAAGCTTTCTTT
NA	TRBV10-3	TRBJ1-6	NA	CAISEIFREVHNSPLHF	TGTGCCATCAGTGAAATCTTTCGAGAGGTGCATAATTCACCCCTCCACTTT
TRBD1	TRBV7-2	TRBJ1-2	NA	CASSPRLGTVYGYTF	TGTGCCAGCAGCCCCCGTCTTGGGACAGTCTATGGCTACACCTTC
TRBD1	TRBV6-4	TRBJ1-6	NA	CARGQGSYNSPLHF	TGTGCCAGAGGACAGGGCTCCTATAATTCACCCCTCCACTTT
NA	TRBV25-1	TRBJ2-4	once	CASSDSGPLAKNIQYF	TGTGCCAGCAGTGACTCCGGGCCCTTAGCCAAAAACATTCAGTACTTC
NA	TRBV4-3	TRBJ1-4	few	CASSQAGATNEKLFF	TGCGCCAGCAGCCAAGCAGGAGCAACTAATGAAAAACTGTTTTTT
TRBD1	TRBV24-1	TRBJ1-5	NA	CATSDTGTGYQPQHF	TGTGCCACCAGTGATACCGGGACAGGGTACCAGCCCCAGCATTTT
NA	TRBV25-1	TRBJ2-7	NA	CASSRTSYEQYF	TGTGCCAGCAGCCGGACCTCCTACGAGCAGTACTTC
NA	TRBV20-1	TRBJ2-5	NA	CSARYRETQYF	TGCAGTGCTAGATATAGGGAGACCCAGTACTTC
TRBD1	TRBV5-1	TRBJ1-4	NA	CASSLEFSGQVDEKLFF	TGCGCCAGCAGCTTGGAATTCTCGGGACAGGTAGATGAAAAACTGTTTTTT
NA	TRBV7-9	TRBJ2-2	NA	CASTRIGEGNTGELFF	TGTGCCAGCACCCGGATCGGTGAGGGGAACACCGGGGAGCTGTTTTTT
TRBD1	TRBV7-3	TRBJ1-1	NA	CASSSGQGHTEAFF	TGTGCCAGCAGCTCCGGACAGGGTCACACTGAAGCTTTCTTT
TRBD1	TRBV11-2	TRBJ2-2	NA	CAGSRGTANTGELFF	TGTGCCGGCAGCAGAGGGACAGCGAACACCGGGGAGCTGTTTTTT
TRBD1	TRBV7-8	TRBJ2-3	NA	CASSAWTGGGDTQYF	TGTGCCAGCAGCGCCTGGACAGGGGGCGGTGATACGCAGTATTTT
NA	TRBV19	TRBJ2-7	NA	CASSIGFNYEQYF	TGTGCCAGTAGTATAGGGTTTAACTACGAGCAGTACTTC
NA	TRBV21-1	TRBJ1-5	NA	CASITRQGGNQPQHF	TGTGCCAGCATCACAAGACAGGGGGGCAATCAGCCCCAGCATTTT
NA	TRBV7-9	TRBJ2-1	NA	CASSFLPGQGNNEQFF	TGTGCCAGCAGCTTTTTACCAGGGCAGGGGAACAATGAGCAGTTCTTC
NA	TRBV19	TRBJ1-4	NA	CASSIMGRNEKLFF	TGTGCCAGTAGTATCATGGGGAGAAATGAAAAACTGTTTTTT
NA	TRBV7-2	TRBJ1-6	NA	CASSYQGVNNSPLHF	TGTGCCAGCAGCTACCAGGGTGTTAATAATTCACCCCTCCACTTT
TRBD1	TRBV5-1	TRBJ1-1	NA	CASSPKSGTGGMNTEAFF	TGCGCCAGCAGCCCGAAGTCTGGGACAGGGGGCATGAACACTGAAGCTTTCTTT
NA	TRBV4-1	TRBJ1-4	NA	CASSQDPGLREKLFF	TGCGCCAGCAGCCAAGATCCGGGGTTACGGGAAAAACTGTTTTTT
TRBD1	TRBV3-1/TRBV3-2	TRBJ1-3	once	CASRQTGAGNTIYF	TGTGCCAGCAGACAAACAGGGGCTGGAAACACCATATATTTT
TRBD1	TRBV30	TRBJ1-2	NA	CAWRFPGQGARNYGYTF	TGTGCCTGGAGGTTCCCGGGACAGGGGGCGCGAAACTATGGCTACACCTTC
NA	TRBV3-1/TRBV3-2	TRBJ1-5	NA	CASSQGAGTGQPQHF	TGTGCCAGCAGCCAAGGCGCGGGAACGGGGCAGCCCCAGCATTTT
TRBD1	TRBV29-1	TRBJ2-3	few	CSVPQGANTQYF	TGCAGCGTCCCGCAGGGGGCGAATACGCAGTATTTT
NA	TRBV30	TRBJ2-7	NA	CAWTRSSGTGIYEQYF	TGTGCCTGGACCCGAAGTAGCGGGACAGGGATCTACGAGCAGTACTTC
NA	TRBV27	TRBJ2-7	few	CASSFEGLSSYEQYF	TGTGCCAGCAGTTTTGAGGGCCTTAGCTCCTACGAGCAGTACTTC
TRBD1	TRBV18	TRBJ2-5	NA	CASTQGQGETQYF	TGTGCCAGCACCCAGGGACAGGGAGAGACCCAGTACTTC
NA	TRBV28	TRBJ2-7	NA	CASSSGDTSSYEQYF	TGTGCCAGCAGTTCCGGGGACACGAGCTCCTACGAGCAGTACTTC
NA	TRBV27	TRBJ1-5	few	CATRGGINQPQHF	TGTGCCACCCGAGGGGGGATCAATCAGCCCCAGCATTTT
NA	TRBV19	TRBJ1-2	NA	CASSPNGGYGYTF	TGTGCCAGTAGCCCCAATGGGGGCTATGGCTACACCTTC
TRBD1	TRBV5-5	TRBJ2-7	NA	CASSSTGSYYEQYF	TGTGCCAGCAGCTCGACAGGGAGTTACTACGAGCAGTACTTC
NA	TRBV24-1	TRBJ1-2	few	CATSDPLTAKGLHGYTF	TGTGCCACCAGTGATCCATTGACAGCTAAAGGGCTTCATGGCTACACCTTC
NA	TRBV5-6	TRBJ1-6	once	CASSLEREVDHLHF	TGTGCCAGCAGCTTGGAGCGGGAGGTCGATCACCTCCACTTT
NA	TRBV18	TRBJ1-1	NA	CASSPPYGVNTEAFF	TGTGCCAGCTCACCTCCCTACGGGGTGAACACTGAAGCTTTCTTT